The 21 T cell receptor beta chains reported below all come from one sample, sequenced in a study of shared clonotypes between healthy human individuals. Data came from immunoSEQ multiplex PCR; TCRdb stores just in-frame clones and leaves some out. Seen here are about a million clones, about 76% observed once, and the top ten hold roughly 1.4%. Sequenced sample: memory CD4+ T cells sorted from blood. Described subset: CD45RA-negative fraction. The origin of the receptors is a man aged 18-30 years in good health.

The gene calls are TRBV30 and TRBJ1-1; a weak D match, TRBD1 (5 bases). Germline-derived CDR1 and CDR2 are GTSNPN and SVGIG (reference sequence). V dropped 3 bases and J dropped 0 bases, with 14 bases sitting between them. This CDR3 is 15 amino acids long. The CDR3 here is CAWRRGLTLNTEAFF. The DNA of the CDR3 is TGTGCCTGGAGGAGGGGCCTGACTCTGAACACTGAAGCTTTCTTT.

This clone has ten or more counts. CDR3 sequence (DNA): TGTGCCAGCAGTCCTTCCACCGGGGAGCTGTTTTTT. Its translation is CASSPSTGELFF. V is TRBV25-1 and J is TRBJ2-2; D remains unclear. Germline V CDR1 and CDR2: MGHDK, SYGVNS. This CDR3 comprises 12 residues. V lost 5 bases and J lost 4, with 5 bases in between.

The gene calls are TRBV7-8 and TRBJ2-5, with D possibly called TRBD1 or TRBD2 (5 bases each). Trimming removed 2 bases at V and 6 bases at J, with 22 bases between. Per the germline V gene, CDR1 is SGHVS and CDR2 is FQNEAQ. The CDR3 length is 17 residues. CDR3 region: CASSLIGRQGRMKTQYF. CDR3 nucleotide sequence: TGTGCCAGCAGCTTAATAGGTAGGCAGGGACGCATGAAGACCCAGTACTTC.

A few counts support this clone. The chain recombines TRBV19 with TRBJ1-2; D gene unclear. The CDR3 runs 14 residues. The V and J ends lost 5 bases and 0 bases respectively, with 10 bases between them. Germline V gene data show CDR1 as LNHDA and CDR2 as SQIVND (reference sequence). Written as DNA, the CDR3 is TGTGCCAGTAGTCCCCAGCGAGCTAACTATGGCTACACCTTC. This translates into CASSPQRANYGYTF.

This clone showed up just once. V gene TRBV5-6 combines with J gene TRBJ2-1, with D uncertain. Germline V gene lookup returns CDR1 SGHDT and CDR2 YYEEEE. This CDR3 comprises 15 residues. V was cut by 1 base and J by 6 bases, with 14 bases left in between. CDR3: CASSLWPAESNEQFF. CDR3 nucleotides: TGTGCCAGCAGCTTGTGGCCCGCCGAGTCCAATGAGCAGTTCTTC.

CDR3 DNA: TGTGCCAGCTCACCCTTGGCTAGCGGCCCCACAGATACGCAGTATTTT. This encodes CASSPLASGPTDTQYF. The chain combines TRBV18 with TRBJ2-3; 7 bases are shared with TRBD2. CDR1 KGHSH and CDR2 LQKENI come from the germline V gene. This CDR3 comprises 16 residues. V was clipped by 3 bases and J by 2 bases; unmatched bases: 8.

The chain links TRBV5-1 to TRBJ2-5, with D perhaps being TRBD1 or TRBD2 (6 bases each). Germline-derived CDR1 and CDR2 are SGHRS and YFSETQ. There are 15 residues in the CDR3. V shed 0 bases and J shed 2 bases, with 11 bases lying between them. This CDR3 is CASSLEWGAQETQYF. The CDR3 bases are TGCGCCAGCAGCTTGGAATGGGGGGCTCAAGAGACCCAGTACTTC.

The rearrangement joins TRBV5-1 to TRBJ1-4, with D hard to call. Germline values: CDR1 SGHRS, CDR2 YFSETQ. The CDR3 sequence is 15 residues long. The ends were cut back, 5 bases at V and 5 bases at J, with 16 bases in the middle. CDR3 sequence (DNA): TGCGCCAGCAGATATACCGGGATTCCAAATGAAAAACTGTTTTTT. Translating it yields CASRYTGIPNEKLFF.

The CDR3 DNA follows: TGTGCCAGCAGCCAAACTAGCGTCGGCTACAATGAGCAGTTCTTC. Translated, it gives CASSQTSVGYNEQFF. This chain uses TRBV7-8 with TRBJ2-1, with TRBD2 identical over 7 bases. Germline V CDR1 and CDR2: SGHVS, FQNEAQ. There are 15 residues in the CDR3. The V gene end was trimmed by 5 bases and the J gene end by 3 bases; junction bases not matched to a gene: 7.

The chain carries TRBV11-2 and TRBJ1-4, with a possible D match to TRBD1 (5 bases). Per the germline V gene, CDR1 is SGHAT and CDR2 is FQNNGV. The CDR3 runs 15 residues. The V end was cut by 1 base, the J end by 3 bases, with 9 bases between. CDR3 sequence reads: CASSLVPGSNEKLFF. DNA for the CDR3: TGTGCCAGCAGCTTAGTGCCAGGGTCTAATGAAAAACTGTTTTTT.

The rearrangement uses TRBV4-2 and TRBJ2-3; 15 positions match TRBD2. Germline loops: CDR1 LGHNA, CDR2 YNFKEQ. The CDR3 is 18 residues long. After removal of 3 bases from V and 4 bases from J, the junction contained 8 bases not matched to a gene. In DNA form, the CDR3 reads TGTGCCAGCAGCCAGAGGACTAGCGGGGGGGCAGCCTCAGATACGCAGTATTTT. Protein sequence: CASSQRTSGGAASDTQYF.

This clone was counted ten times or more. The chain combines TRBV18 with TRBJ1-4; D is unresolved. CDR1 and CDR2 from the germline V gene are KGHSH and LQKENI. CDR3 length equals 15 residues. The V and J ends lost 3 bases and 3 bases respectively, with 11 bases between them. The CDR3 spells CASSPFRRSNEKLFF. The CDR3 coding sequence is TGTGCCAGCTCACCCTTTCGACGGTCTAATGAAAAACTGTTTTTT.

V gene TRBV5-1 combines with J gene TRBJ2-7; D is uncertain. V lost 0 bases and J 0 bases, leaving 22 bases between the germline ends. The CDR3 consists of 19 residues. Germline V gene data show CDR1 as SGHRS and CDR2 as YFSETQ. The CDR3 coding sequence is TGCGCCAGCAGCTTGGCCATGTCGTCCGGGTCCCTTTTCTCCTACGAGCAGTACTTC. It translates to CASSLAMSSGSLFSYEQYF.

The DNA of the CDR3 is TGTGCCAGCAGCTTTATGAATTCCCCTGGCTACGAGCAGTACTTC. Its protein product is CASSFMNSPGYEQYF. V and J are TRBV11-2 and TRBJ2-7; no definite D call. Germline CDR1 is SGHAT and CDR2 is FQNNGV. This CDR3 has 15 residues. The V end lost 3 bases, the J end lost 3 bases, and 15 bases lay between the germline ends.

As concerns this clone: An end of the junction differs from the germline gene, which may be a read error. The V call is TRBV28, the J call TRBJ2-1; 7 positions agree with TRBD2. This CDR3 region has 16 residues. Germline lookup yields CDR1 MDHEN and CDR2 SYDVKM. As DNA, the CDR3 is TGTGCCAGCAGTTACGACCGGGACTACCGCCACAAGGAGCAGTTCTTC. The encoded protein is CASSYDRDYRHKEQFF.

This clone is a singleton in its sample. The V call is TRBV11-2, the J call TRBJ2-5; the match to TRBD2 covers 8 bases. CDR3 length equals 15 residues. V dropped 2 bases and J dropped 4; count of bases not matched to a gene: 6. Germline CDR1 SGHAT, CDR2 FQNNGV. DNA of the CDR3: TGTGCCAGCAGCTTACGGGGGGGCCGACGAGAGACCCAGTACTTC. It specifies CASSLRGGRRETQYF.

This chain connects TRBV5-1 to TRBJ1-2; unclear D gene. Germline CDR1 is SGHRS and CDR2 is YFSETQ. The CDR3 is 14 amino acids. Trimming took off 0 bases at V and 5 bases at J, with 11 bases between the two ends. The CDR3 coding sequence is TGCGCCAGCAGCTTGGCCCCGGACGGTTATGGCTACACCTTC. Translation gives CASSLAPDGYGYTF.

The rearrangement uses TRBV10-3 and TRBJ1-5; 7 bases are a match to TRBD1. Germline-derived CDR1 and CDR2 are ENHRY and SYGVKD. This CDR3 is built from 17 residues. V was pared by 2 bases and J by 0 bases, with 7 bases of the junction left unmatched. CDR3 sequence: CAISEIGTASSNQPQHF. CDR3 DNA sequence: TGTGCCATCAGTGAGATCGGGACAGCTAGTAGCAATCAGCCCCAGCATTTT.

CDR3 sequence: CASSPPGQSYNEQFF. CDR3 in DNA: TGTGCCAGCAGCCCCCCGGGACAATCCTACAATGAGCAGTTCTTC. V is TRBV5-4 and J is TRBJ2-1, with a weak D call TRBD1 (6 bases). Germline V gives CDR1 SGHNT, CDR2 YYREEE (reference sequence). This CDR3 spans 15 amino acids. Trimming shortened V by 4 bases and J by 1 base, and 12 bases separated the two germline ends.

This clone has just one count. This chain connects TRBV10-3 to TRBJ1-1, with unresolved D. The CDR3 length is 14 residues. V dropped 6 bases and J dropped 3 bases, with 14 bases sitting between them. Germline V gives CDR1 ENHRY, CDR2 SYGVKD. CDR3 bases: TGTGCCATCAGGGCGGGTGAGGCTTACACTGAAGCTTTCTTT. The encoded protein is CAIRAGEAYTEAFF.

The rearrangement uses TRBV7-9 and TRBJ1-2; D unclear. The germline V and J ends were trimmed by 4 bases and 0 bases, with 21 bases remaining between them. CDR1 SEHNR and CDR2 FQNEAQ come from the germline V gene (reference sequence). The CDR3 is 18 amino acids. The CDR3 here is CASSSGGGRVLANYGYTF. The CDR3 coding sequence is TGTGCCAGCAGCTCGGGAGGCGGGCGCGTATTAGCTAACTATGGCTACACCTTC. Filled out from reference TRBV7-9 and TRBJ1-2, the complete variable domain reads DTGVSQNPRHKITKRGQNVTFRCDPISEHNRLYWYRQTLGQGPEFLTYFQNEAQLEKSRLLSDRFSAERPKGSFSTLEIQRTEQGDSAMYLCASSSGGGRVLANYGYTFGSGTRLTVV.